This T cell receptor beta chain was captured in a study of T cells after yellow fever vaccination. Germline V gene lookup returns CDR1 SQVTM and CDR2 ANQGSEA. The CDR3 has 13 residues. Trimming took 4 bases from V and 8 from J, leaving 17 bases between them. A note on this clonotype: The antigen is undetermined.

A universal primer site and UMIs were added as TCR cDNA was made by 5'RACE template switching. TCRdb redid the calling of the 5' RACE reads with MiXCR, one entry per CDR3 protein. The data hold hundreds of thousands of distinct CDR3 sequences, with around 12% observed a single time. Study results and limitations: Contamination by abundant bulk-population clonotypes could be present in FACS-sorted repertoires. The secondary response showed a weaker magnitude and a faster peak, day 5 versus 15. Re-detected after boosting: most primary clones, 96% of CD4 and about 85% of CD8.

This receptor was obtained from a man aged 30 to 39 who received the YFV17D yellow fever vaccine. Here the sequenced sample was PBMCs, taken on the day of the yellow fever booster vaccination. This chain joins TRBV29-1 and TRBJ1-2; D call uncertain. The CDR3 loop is CSVAEVGSWGYTF. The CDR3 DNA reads TGCAGCGTTGCGGAGGTCGGATCTTGGGGCTACACCTTC.